This T cell receptor (beta chain) was sequenced in a study of blood T cell repertoires in COVID-19. Sequencing was performed with immunoSEQ multiplex PCR; in TCRdb, only in-frame clones are kept and a portion is missing. This repertoire shows some 74,000 clones, 70% to 80% found once; its top ten account for approximately 12%. This receptor was identified in a human donor in a cohort sampled during active COVID-19. Source material: peripheral blood.

The CDR3 spells CASSLAGAGGYTF. DNA of the CDR3: TGTGCCAGCAGCTTAGCAGGGGCGGGGGGCTACACCTTC. The rearrangement links TRBV7-8 to TRBJ1-2, with D perhaps TRBD1 (5 bases). Trimming removed 0 bases at V and 8 bases at J, with 10 bases between. Looked up from germline, CDR1 is SGHVS and CDR2 is FQNEAQ. The CDR3 covers 13 residues. Together with reference TRBV7-8 and TRBJ1-2, the CDR3 gives the full variable domain: GAGVSQSPRYKVAKRGQDVALRCDPISGHVSLFWYQQALGQGPEFLTYFQNEAQLDKSGLPSDRFFAERPEGSVSTLKIQRTQQEDSAVYLCASSLAGAGGYTFGSGTRLTVV.